The 6 T cell receptor beta chains presented below share a single source sample, sequenced in a study of T cells in Graves' hyperthyroidism and ophthalmopathy. Researchers took RNA transcripts and amplified the TCR beta CDR3 regions from them. TCR CDR3 underwent first-round RT-PCR with the HTBI primer set. TCRdb redid the calling of the multiplex PCR reads with MiXCR, one entry per CDR3 protein. The sample records about 290,000 distinct CDR3 sequences, about an eighth being singletons. Sequenced sample: blood. These receptor sequences come from a woman between 40 and 50 years old with Graves' hyperthyroidism.

The chain carries TRBV12-3 or TRBV12-4 and TRBJ2-2; D is undetermined. The V end lost 2 bases, the J end lost 3 bases, and 7 bases lay between the germline ends. The CDR3 consists of 14 residues. DNA of the CDR3: TGTGCCAGCAGTTTAAGGGCAGACACCGGGGAGCTGTTTTTT. This encodes CASSLRADTGELFF.

The gene calls are TRBV19 and TRBJ2-2; weak D call: TRBD1 (6 bases). This CDR3 has 14 amino acids. V was clipped by 6 bases and J by 5 bases, with 13 bases between them. CDR1 and CDR2 from the germline V gene are LNHDA and SQIVND (reference sequence). The CDR3 region is CASRPTGSTGELFF. CDR3 nucleotides: TGTGCCAGTAGACCCACAGGGAGTACCGGGGAGCTGTTTTTT.

This chain uses TRBV6-1 with TRBJ2-7; D gene uncertain. This CDR3 contains 12 residues. The germline V gene has CDR1 MNHNS and CDR2 SASEGT. V was clipped by 9 bases and J by 6 bases, with 15 bases between them. This CDR3 is CASGGGTSEQYF. DNA for the CDR3: TGTGCCAGTGGTGGCGGAACCTCCGAGCAGTACTTC.

The V gene is TRBV7-3, the J gene TRBJ2-1; TRBD2 matches at 13 bases. The CDR3 spans 16 residues. After removal of 7 bases from V and 5 bases from J, the junction contained 8 bases not matched to a gene. Germline-derived CDR1 and CDR2 are SGHTA and FQGTGA. As DNA, the CDR3 is TGTGCCAGCATCCTGAGGACTAGCGGGGGACACAATGAGCAGTTCTTC. As protein: CASILRTSGGHNEQFF.

This clonotype was seen many times. Here the CDR3 reads CASNHPELLTYEQYF. The CDR3 region has the DNA TGTGCCAGCAATCATCCAGAGCTTTTGACCTACGAGCAGTACTTC. The V call is TRBV2, the J call TRBJ2-7; D is ambiguous. The CDR3 has 15 residues. Germline-derived CDR1 and CDR2 are SNHLY and FYNNEI. V lost 7 bases, J lost 2 bases, and 18 bases lay in between.

This clonotype was picked up many times. The chain joins TRBV24-1 to TRBJ2-5; D call uncertain. CDR3 size: 16 residues. CDR1 and CDR2 from the germline V gene are KGHDR and SFDVKD. Trimming took 1 base from V and 0 from J, leaving 11 bases between them. The CDR3 sequence: CATSDFGREHQETQYF. In DNA form, the CDR3 reads TGTGCCACCAGTGATTTTGGACGTGAGCACCAAGAGACCCAGTACTTC.